The 7 T cell receptor beta chains below were found in one sample sequenced in a study of CD8+CD57+ T cells in acquired aplastic anemia. Genomic DNA constituted the template upon which TCR beta VDJ and CDR3 profiling was performed. TCRdb re-called the reads through MiXCR, storing one row per CDR3 protein. The table lists around 140,000 distinct CDR3 sequences, around 41% of them singletons. Sequencing was performed on sorted CD4+, CD8+, or CD8+CD57+ T cells (not recorded which) from PBMCs. These receptors all come from a human donor in good health, serving as a control.

This clonotype was counted at least ten times. The chain joins TRBV7-9 to TRBJ2-7; D uncertain. This CDR3 is built from 14 residues. CDR1 is SEHNR, CDR2 FQNEAQ, per germline (reference sequence). With 1 base removed from V and 3 bases from J, the gap between germline ends came to 10 bases. The CDR3 nucleotides are TGTGCCAGCAGCTTAGGGGAACAACTCTACGAGCAGTACTTC. Amino acids: CASSLGEQLYEQYF.

There are many counts of this clonotype. The gene calls are TRBV7-9 and TRBJ2-5, with D maybe TRBD1 (6 bases). This CDR3 has 16 residues. The ends were cut back, 4 bases at V and 4 bases at J, with 19 bases in the middle. Germline V gene sequence: CDR1 SEHNR, CDR2 FQNEAQ (reference sequence). The CDR3: CASSSPQGWLTETQYF. The CDR3 DNA sequence: TGTGCCAGCAGCTCCCCACAGGGATGGTTGACAGAGACCCAGTACTTC.

This clonotype was seen more than once but under ten times. The CDR3 DNA reads as TGTGCCAGTAGATCGGACAGGGGCACTGAAGCTTTCTTT. It codes for CASRSDRGTEAFF. The rearrangement joins TRBV19 to TRBJ1-1, with TRBD1 matching over 9 bases. The CDR3 loop spans 13 amino acids. The germline gives CDR1 LNHDA, CDR2 SQIVND (reference sequence). With V trimmed by 6 bases and J by 4 bases, 3 bases remained unmatched.

V usage is TRBV10-3 and J usage is TRBJ2-1; TRBD1 or TRBD2 may be the D gene (5 bases each). This CDR3 contains 13 residues. Deletions cut 7 bases from V and 10 bases from J, with 17 bases between. CDR1 is ENHRY, CDR2 SYGVKD, per germline. CDR3 bases: TGTGCCATCACCAGGGACGTCGCAAGCGAGCAGTTCTTC. Encoded protein: CAITRDVASEQFF.

The chain uses TRBV28 and TRBJ1-4; D possibly corresponds to TRBD1 (5 bases). The CDR3 runs to 16 residues. The V gene lost 8 bases and the J gene lost 0 bases, with 16 bases spanning the gap. CDR1 MDHEN and CDR2 SYDVKM come from the germline V gene. The CDR3 nucleotides are TGTGCCAGCTCACCAAGACAACAGGCAACTAATGAAAAACTGTTTTTT. Its protein product is CASSPRQQATNEKLFF.

V gene TRBV2 combines with J gene TRBJ1-6; no clear D gene. Germline CDR1 SNHLY, CDR2 FYNNEI. The length of the CDR3 is 10 residues. Deletions cut 5 bases from V and 8 bases from J, with 1 base between. The CDR3 is CASSYSPLHF. For the CDR3, the DNA is TGTGCCAGCAGTTATTCACCCCTCCACTTT.

Many counts were recorded for this clonotype. The CDR3 here is CASSIVPKGAGIYEQYF. For the CDR3, the DNA is TGTGCCAGTAGTATCGTCCCGAAGGGGGCGGGGATATACGAGCAGTACTTC. The gene calls are TRBV19 and TRBJ2-7, with a possible D match to TRBD1 (7 bases). Trimming removed 3 bases at V and 4 bases at J, with 22 bases between. CDR1 and CDR2 (germline): LNHDA, SQIVND (reference sequence). There are 17 residues in the CDR3.